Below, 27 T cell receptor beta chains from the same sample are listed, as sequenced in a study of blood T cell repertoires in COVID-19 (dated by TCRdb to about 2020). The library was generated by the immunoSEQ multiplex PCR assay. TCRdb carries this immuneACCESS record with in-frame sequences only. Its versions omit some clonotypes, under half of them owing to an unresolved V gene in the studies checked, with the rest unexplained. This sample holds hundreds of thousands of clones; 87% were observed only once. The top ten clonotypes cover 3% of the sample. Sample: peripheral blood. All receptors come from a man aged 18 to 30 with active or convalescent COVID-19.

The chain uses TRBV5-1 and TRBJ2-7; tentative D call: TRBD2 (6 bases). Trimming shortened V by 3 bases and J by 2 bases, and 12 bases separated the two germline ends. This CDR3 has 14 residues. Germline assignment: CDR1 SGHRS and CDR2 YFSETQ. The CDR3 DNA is TGCGCCAGCAGCTCCGGAGGGGTTACCTACGAGCAGTACTTC. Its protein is CASSSGGVTYEQYF. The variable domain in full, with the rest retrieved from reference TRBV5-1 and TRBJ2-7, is KAGVTQTPRYLIKTRGQQVTLSCSPISGHRSVSWYQQTPGQGLQFLFEYFSETQRNKGNFPGRFSGRQFSNSRSEMNVSTLELGDSALYLCASSSGGVTYEQYFGPGTRLTVT.

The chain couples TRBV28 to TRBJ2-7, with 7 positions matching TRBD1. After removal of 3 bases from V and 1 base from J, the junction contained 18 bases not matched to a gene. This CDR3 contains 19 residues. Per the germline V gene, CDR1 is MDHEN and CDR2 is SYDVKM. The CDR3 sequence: CASSLTPWTGNILSYEQYF. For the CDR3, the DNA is TGTGCCAGCAGTTTGACCCCCTGGACAGGCAATATCCTTTCCTACGAGCAGTACTTC.

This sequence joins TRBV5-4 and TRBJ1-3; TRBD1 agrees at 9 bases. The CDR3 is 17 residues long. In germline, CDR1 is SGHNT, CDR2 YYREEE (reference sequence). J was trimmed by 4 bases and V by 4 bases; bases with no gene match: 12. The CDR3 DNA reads TGTGCCAGCAGCGTAGCGCCCGGGACAGGGAAGGGAAACACCATATATTTT. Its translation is CASSVAPGTGKGNTIYF.

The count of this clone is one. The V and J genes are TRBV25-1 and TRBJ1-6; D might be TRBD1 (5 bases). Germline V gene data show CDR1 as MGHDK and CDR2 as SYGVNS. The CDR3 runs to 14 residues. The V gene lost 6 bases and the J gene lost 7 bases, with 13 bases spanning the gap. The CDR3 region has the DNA TGTGCCAGCAGCGGGGACTCTTTCAATTCACCCCTCCACTTT. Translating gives CASSGDSFNSPLHF.

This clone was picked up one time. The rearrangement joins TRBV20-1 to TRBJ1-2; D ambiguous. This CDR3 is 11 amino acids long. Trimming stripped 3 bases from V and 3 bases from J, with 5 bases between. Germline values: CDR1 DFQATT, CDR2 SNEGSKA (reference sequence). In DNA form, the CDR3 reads TGCAGTGCTAGTATCGACTATGGCTACACCTTC. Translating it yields CSASIDYGYTF.

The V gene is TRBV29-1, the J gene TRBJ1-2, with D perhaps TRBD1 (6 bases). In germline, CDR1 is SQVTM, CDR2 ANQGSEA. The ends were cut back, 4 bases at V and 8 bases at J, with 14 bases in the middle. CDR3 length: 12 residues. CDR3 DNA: TGCAGCGTTGTCGGGACATCTCCCGGCTACACCTTC. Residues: CSVVGTSPGYTF.

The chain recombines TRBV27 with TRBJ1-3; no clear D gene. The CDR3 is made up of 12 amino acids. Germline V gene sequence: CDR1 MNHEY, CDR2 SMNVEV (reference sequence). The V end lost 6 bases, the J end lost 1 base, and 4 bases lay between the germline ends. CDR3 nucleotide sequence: TGTGCCAGCAGACTTTCTGGAAACACCATATATTTT. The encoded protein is CASRLSGNTIYF.

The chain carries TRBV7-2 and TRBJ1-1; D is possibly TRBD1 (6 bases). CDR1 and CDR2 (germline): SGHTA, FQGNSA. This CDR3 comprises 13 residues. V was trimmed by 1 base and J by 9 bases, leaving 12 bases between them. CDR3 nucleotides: TGTGCCAGCAGCTTAGATGGGGGACAAAAAGCTTTCTTT. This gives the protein CASSLDGGQKAFF. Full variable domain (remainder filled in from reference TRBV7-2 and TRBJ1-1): GAGVSQSPSNKVTEKGKDVELRCDPISGHTALYWYRQSLGQGLEFLIYFQGNSAPDKSGLPSDRFSAERTGGSVSTLTIQRTQQEDSAVYLCASSLDGGQKAFFGQGTRLTVV.

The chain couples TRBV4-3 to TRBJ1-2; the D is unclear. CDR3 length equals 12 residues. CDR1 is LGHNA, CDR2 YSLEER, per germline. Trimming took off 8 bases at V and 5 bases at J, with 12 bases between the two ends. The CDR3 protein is CASGGPVYGYTF. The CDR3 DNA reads TGCGCCAGCGGCGGGCCAGTTTATGGCTACACCTTC.

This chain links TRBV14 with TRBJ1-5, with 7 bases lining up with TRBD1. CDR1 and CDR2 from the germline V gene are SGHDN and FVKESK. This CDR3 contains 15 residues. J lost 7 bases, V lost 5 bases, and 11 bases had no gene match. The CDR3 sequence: CASSTQGRIGQPQHF. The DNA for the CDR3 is TGTGCCAGCAGCACACAGGGGAGAATAGGACAGCCCCAGCATTTT.

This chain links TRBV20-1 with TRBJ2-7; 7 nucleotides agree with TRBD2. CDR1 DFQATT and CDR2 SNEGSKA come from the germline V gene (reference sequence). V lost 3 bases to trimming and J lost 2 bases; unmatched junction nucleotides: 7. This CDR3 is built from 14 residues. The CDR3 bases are TGCAGTGCTAGTATAAATAGCGGGCCCTACGAGCAGTACTTC. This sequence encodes CSASINSGPYEQYF.

The CDR3 nucleotides are TGTGCCAGCAGCGCAAGAATAGGGGGATACGAGCAGTACTTC. As protein: CASSARIGGYEQYF. The chain carries TRBV13 and TRBJ2-7, with D perhaps matching TRBD1 (6 bases). V was clipped by 5 bases and J by 4 bases, with 15 bases between them. Germline V lookup: CDR1 PRHDT, CDR2 FYEKMQ (reference sequence). CDR3 length equals 14 residues.

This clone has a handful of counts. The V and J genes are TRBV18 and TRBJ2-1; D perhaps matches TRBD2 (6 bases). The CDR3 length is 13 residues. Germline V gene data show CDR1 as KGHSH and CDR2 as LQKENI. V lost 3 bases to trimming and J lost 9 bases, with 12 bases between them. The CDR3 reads CASSPTRTGEQFF. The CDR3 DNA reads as TGTGCCAGCTCACCGACTAGAACGGGTGAGCAGTTCTTC.

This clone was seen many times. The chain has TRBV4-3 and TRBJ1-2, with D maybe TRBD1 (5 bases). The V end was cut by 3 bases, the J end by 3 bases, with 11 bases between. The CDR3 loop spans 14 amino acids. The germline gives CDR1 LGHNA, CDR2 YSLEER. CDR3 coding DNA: TGCGCCAGCAGCCACATTTCGGGGGACTATGGCTACACCTTC. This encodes CASSHISGDYGYTF.

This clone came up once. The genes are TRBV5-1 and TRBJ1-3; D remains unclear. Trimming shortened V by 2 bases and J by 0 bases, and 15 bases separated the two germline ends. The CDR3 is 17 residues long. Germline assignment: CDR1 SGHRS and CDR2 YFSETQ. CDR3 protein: CASSFSTSQVSGNTIYF. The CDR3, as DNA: TGCGCCAGCAGCTTCTCCACGAGCCAAGTCTCTGGAAACACCATATATTTT.

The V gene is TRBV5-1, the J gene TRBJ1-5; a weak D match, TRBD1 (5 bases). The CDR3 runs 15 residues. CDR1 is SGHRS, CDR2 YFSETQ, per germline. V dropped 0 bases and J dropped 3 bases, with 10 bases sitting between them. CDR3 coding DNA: TGCGCCAGCAGCTTGGGGCAGGGCGACAATCAGCCCCAGCATTTT. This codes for CASSLGQGDNQPQHF.

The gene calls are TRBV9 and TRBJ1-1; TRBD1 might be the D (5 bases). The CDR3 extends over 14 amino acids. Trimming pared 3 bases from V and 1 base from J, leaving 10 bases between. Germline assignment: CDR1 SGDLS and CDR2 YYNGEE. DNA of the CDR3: TGTGCCAGCAGCGCGACAGTGACGAACACTGAAGCTTTCTTT. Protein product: CASSATVTNTEAFF. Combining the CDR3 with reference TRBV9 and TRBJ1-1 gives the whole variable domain DSGVTQTPKHLITATGQRVTLRCSPRSGDLSVYWYQQSLDQGLQFLIQYYNGEERAKGNILERFSAQQFPDLHSELNLSSLELGDSALYFCASSATVTNTEAFFGQGTRLTVV.

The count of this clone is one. The chain's CDR3 is CASSLVPSGGRNTGELFF. The CDR3 region has the DNA TGTGCCAGCAGCTTGGTGCCTAGCGGGGGGCGTAACACCGGGGAGCTGTTTTTT. This rearrangement joins TRBV5-4 to TRBJ2-2; TRBD2 agrees at 11 bases. The CDR3 spans 18 residues. Germline V gene lookup returns CDR1 SGHNT and CDR2 YYREEE (reference sequence). Germline trimming cut 0 bases from V and 2 bases from J; bases unmatched to any gene: 6.

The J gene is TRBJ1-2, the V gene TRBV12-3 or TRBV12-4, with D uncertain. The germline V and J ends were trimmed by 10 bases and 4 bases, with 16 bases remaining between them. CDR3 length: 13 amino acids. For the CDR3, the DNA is TGTGCCACCCGAAGTACGGGAGCCTATGGCTACACCTTC. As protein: CATRSTGAYGYTF.

CDR3 region: CASTGTNEKLFF. CDR3 nucleotide sequence: TGTGCCAGCACCGGGACTAATGAAAAACTGTTTTTT. J is TRBJ1-4 and V is TRBV28; D is ambiguous. Trimming stripped 7 bases from V and 2 bases from J, with 5 bases between. There are 12 residues in the CDR3. Germline V gives CDR1 MDHEN, CDR2 SYDVKM.

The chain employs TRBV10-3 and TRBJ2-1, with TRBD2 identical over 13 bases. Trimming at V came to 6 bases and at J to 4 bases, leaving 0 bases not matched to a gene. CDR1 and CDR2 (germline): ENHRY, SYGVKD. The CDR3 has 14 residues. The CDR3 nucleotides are TGTGCCATCAGGACTAGCGGGGGGTACAATGAGCAGTTCTTC. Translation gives CAIRTSGGYNEQFF.

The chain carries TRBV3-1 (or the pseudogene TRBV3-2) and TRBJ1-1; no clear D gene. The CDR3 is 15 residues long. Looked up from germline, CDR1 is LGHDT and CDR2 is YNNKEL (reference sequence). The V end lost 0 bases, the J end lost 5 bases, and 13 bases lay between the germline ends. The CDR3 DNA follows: TGTGCCAGCAGCCAAGATGCAGGATCGGGGACTGAAGCTTTCTTT. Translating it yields CASSQDAGSGTEAFF.

The CDR3 loop is CASSPTGSYEQYF. Here the CDR3 DNA reads TGTGCCAGCAGCCCTACAGGCTCCTACGAGCAGTACTTC. The chain recombines TRBV6-6 with TRBJ2-7, with D maybe TRBD1 (5 bases). In germline, CDR1 is MNHNY, CDR2 SVGAGI (reference sequence). The V and J ends lost 6 bases and 0 bases respectively, with 9 bases between them. This CDR3 is 13 amino acids long.

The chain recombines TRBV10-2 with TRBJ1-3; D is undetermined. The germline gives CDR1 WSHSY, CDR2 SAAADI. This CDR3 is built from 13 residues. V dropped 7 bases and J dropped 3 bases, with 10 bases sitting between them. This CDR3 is CASMAANGNTIYF. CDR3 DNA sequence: TGCGCCAGCATGGCAGCGAATGGAAACACCATATATTTT.

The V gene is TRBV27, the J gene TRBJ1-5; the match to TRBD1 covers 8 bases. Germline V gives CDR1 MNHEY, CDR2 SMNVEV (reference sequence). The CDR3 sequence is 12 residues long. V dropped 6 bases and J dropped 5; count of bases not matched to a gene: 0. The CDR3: CASRTGDQPQHF. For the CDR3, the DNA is TGTGCCAGCAGGACAGGGGATCAGCCCCAGCATTTT.

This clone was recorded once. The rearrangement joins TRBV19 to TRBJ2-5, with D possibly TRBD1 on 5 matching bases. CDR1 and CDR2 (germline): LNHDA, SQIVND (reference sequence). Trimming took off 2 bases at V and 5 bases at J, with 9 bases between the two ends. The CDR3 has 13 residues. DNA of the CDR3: TGTGCCAGTAGTATAAGGGGCAGGGAGACCCAGTACTTC. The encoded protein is CASSIRGRETQYF.

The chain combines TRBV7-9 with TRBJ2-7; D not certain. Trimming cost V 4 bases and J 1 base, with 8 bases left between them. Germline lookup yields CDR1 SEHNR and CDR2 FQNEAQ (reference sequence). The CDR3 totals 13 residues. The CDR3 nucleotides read TGTGCCAGCAGCTCACAGATGTCCTACGAGCAGTACTTC. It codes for CASSSQMSYEQYF.